This T cell receptor beta chain was captured in a study of blood T cell repertoires in COVID-19. The ends lost 6 bases at V and 4 bases at J; junction bases unmatched: 9. From germline, CDR1 is MNHEY and CDR2 SMNVEV (reference sequence). The CDR3 contains 15 residues. Original handling: For nucleated cells, counts were estimated from reference gene primer amplification. Using immunoSEQ multiplex PCR, the repertoire was profiled, and TCRdb retains in-frame clones only, with some absent. V and J calls plus clone size are reproduced from that table; the DNA served to infer D and trimming. The table shows 63,000 or so clones, with about 81% occurring only once.

The V call is TRBV27, the J call TRBJ2-1, with 7 bases fitting TRBD1. This receptor was identified in a human donor in a cohort sampled during active COVID-19. Sequencing was performed on peripheral blood. For the CDR3, the DNA is TGTGCCAGCAGACCTTGGACAGGCCAGTACAATGAGCAGTTCTTC. This codes for CASRPWTGQYNEQFF.